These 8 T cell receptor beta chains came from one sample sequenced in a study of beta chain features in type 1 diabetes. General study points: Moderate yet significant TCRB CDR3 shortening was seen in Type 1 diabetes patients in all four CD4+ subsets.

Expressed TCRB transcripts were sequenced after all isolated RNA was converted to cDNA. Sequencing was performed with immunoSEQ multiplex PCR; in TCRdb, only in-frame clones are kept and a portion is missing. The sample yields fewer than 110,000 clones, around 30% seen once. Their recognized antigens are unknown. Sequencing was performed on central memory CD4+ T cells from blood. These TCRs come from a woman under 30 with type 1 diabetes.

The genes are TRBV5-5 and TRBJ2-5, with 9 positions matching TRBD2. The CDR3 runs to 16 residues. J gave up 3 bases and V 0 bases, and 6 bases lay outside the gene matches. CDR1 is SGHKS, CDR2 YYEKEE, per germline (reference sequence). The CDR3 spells CASSLASGGREETQYF. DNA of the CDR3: TGTGCCAGCAGCTTGGCCTCTGGCGGGAGGGAAGAGACCCAGTACTTC.

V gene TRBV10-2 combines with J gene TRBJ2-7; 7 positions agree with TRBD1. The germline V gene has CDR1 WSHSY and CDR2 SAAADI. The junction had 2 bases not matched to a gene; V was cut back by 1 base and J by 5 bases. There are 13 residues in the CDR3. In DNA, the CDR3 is TGCGCCAGCAGTGAGTGGGACAGTGACGAGCAGTACGTC. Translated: CASSEWDSDEQYV.

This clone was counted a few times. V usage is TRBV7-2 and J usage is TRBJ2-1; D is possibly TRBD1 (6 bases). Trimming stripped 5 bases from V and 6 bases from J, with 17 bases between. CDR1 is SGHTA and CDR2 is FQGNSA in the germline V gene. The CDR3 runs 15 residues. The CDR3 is CASSPRPQGLNEQFF. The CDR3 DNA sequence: TGTGCCAGCAGCCCCAGGCCCCAGGGGCTCAATGAGCAGTTCTTC.

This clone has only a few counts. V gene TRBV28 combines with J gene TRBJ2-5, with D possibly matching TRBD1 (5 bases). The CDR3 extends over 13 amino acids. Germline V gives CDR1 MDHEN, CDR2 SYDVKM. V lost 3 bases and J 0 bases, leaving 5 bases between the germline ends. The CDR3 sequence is CASSFRDQETQYF. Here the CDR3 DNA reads TGTGCCAGCAGTTTCAGGGACCAAGAGACCCAGTACTTC. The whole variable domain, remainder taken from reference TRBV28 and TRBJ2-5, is DVKVTQSSRYLVKRTGEKVFLECVQDMDHENMFWYRQDPGLGLRLIYFSYDVKMKEKGDIPEGYSVSREKKERFSLILESASTNQTSMYLCASSFRDQETQYFGPGTRLLVL.

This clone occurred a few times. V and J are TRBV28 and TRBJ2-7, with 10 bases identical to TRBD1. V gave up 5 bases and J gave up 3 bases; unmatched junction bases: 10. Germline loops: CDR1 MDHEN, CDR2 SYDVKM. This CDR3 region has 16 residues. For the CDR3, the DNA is TGTGCCAGCAGTCTAACTCCGGGACAGGGGCGCTACGAGCAGTACTTC. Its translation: CASSLTPGQGRYEQYF.

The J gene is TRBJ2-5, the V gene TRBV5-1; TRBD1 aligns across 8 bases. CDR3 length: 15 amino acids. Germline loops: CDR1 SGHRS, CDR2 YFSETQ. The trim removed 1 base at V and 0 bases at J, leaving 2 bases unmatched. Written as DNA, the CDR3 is TGCGCCAGCAGCTTGCAGGGGGCAAACCAAGAGACCCAGTACTTC. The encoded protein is CASSLQGANQETQYF.

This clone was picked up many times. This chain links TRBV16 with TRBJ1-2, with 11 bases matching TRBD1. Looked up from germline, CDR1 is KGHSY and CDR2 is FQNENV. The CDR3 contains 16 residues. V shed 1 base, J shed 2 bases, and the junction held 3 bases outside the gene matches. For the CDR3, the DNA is TGTGCCAGCAGCCAATGGCGGACAGGGGGCAACTATGGCTACACCTTC. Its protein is CASSQWRTGGNYGYTF.

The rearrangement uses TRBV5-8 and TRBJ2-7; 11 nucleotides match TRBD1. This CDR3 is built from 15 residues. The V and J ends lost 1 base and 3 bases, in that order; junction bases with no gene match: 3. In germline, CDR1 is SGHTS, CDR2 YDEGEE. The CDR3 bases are TGTGCCAGCAGCTTGAGGACAGGGGGCTTCTACGAGCAGTACTTC. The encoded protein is CASSLRTGGFYEQYF.